This is a list of T cell receptor beta chains from one sample in a study of shared clonotypes between healthy human individuals. Only in-frame clones appear in the TCRdb table, and some are missing; sequencing was by immunoSEQ multiplex PCR. The sample has roughly 570,000 clones, roughly 98% seen once. The sequencing input was naive CD8+ T cells sorted from blood. These receptors all come from a man aged 25 to 45 in good health. The CDR3 runs from the conserved cysteine through the conserved F or W. A D gene is named only where the DNA matches it firmly. Clone size, where shown, is once, few, many, or a class for clones that have expanded.

>NA|TRBV7-9|TRBJ2-1|NA|15
CASSPRDGSYNEQFF
TGTGCCAGCAGCCCCCGAGACGGGTCCTACAATGAGCAGTTCTTC
>NA|TRBV5-4|TRBJ2-5|NA|13
CASSTRRQETQYF
TGTGCCAGCAGCACCCGGCGGCAAGAGACCCAGTACTTC
>NA|TRBV7-9|TRBJ2-1|NA|12
CASSLDYHEQFF
TGTGCCAGCAGCTTAGACTATCATGAGCAGTTCTTC
>NA|TRBV2|TRBJ1-1|NA|11
CASSTGTEAFF
TGTGCCAGCAGTACAGGGACTGAAGCTTTCTTT
>NA|TRBV7-9|TRBJ2-5|NA|15
CASSLTERRWETQYF
TGTGCCAGCAGCTTAACCGAAAGACGGTGGGAGACCCAGTACTTC
>TRBD2|TRBV7-8|TRBJ2-2|NA|15
CASSLGGRITGELFF
TGTGCCAGCAGCCTCGGGGGGAGGATAACCGGGGAGCTGTTTTTT
>NA|TRBV16|TRBJ1-2|once|12
CASSPDIYGYTF
TGTGCCAGCAGCCCGGACATATATGGCTACACCTTC
>NA|TRBV11-2|TRBJ2-7|once|14
CASSLPLNSYEQYF
TGTGCCAGCAGTCTGCCCTTAAACTCCTACGAGCAGTACTTC
>TRBD2|TRBV4-1|TRBJ2-7|NA|16
CASSQGTSGRSYEQYF
TGCGCCAGCAGCCAGGGGACTAGCGGGAGGTCGTACGAGCAGTACTTC
>NA|TRBV29-1|TRBJ2-7|NA|13
CSVVRQGSYEQYF
TGCAGCGTTGTGCGCCAGGGATCCTACGAGCAGTACTTC
>NA|TRBV6-6|TRBJ1-2|NA|15
CASSTHGADNYGYTF
TGTGCCAGCAGTACTCACGGGGCGGACAACTATGGCTACACCTTC
>NA|TRBV29-1|TRBJ2-5|NA|13
CSVVWTVQETQYF
TGCAGCGTTGTTTGGACGGTTCAAGAGACCCAGTACTTC
>TRBD1|TRBV28|TRBJ2-7|NA|12
CASSLTGGEQYF
TGTGCCAGCAGTTTAACAGGGGGCGAGCAGTACTTC
>TRBD2|TRBV28|TRBJ2-1|NA|15
CASTLLAGGPNEQFF
TGTGCCAGCACCCTACTAGCGGGAGGGCCTAATGAGCAGTTCTTC
>TRBD2|TRBV4-1|TRBJ2-3|once|17
CASSQDPSGTSTDTQYF
TGCGCCAGCAGCCAAGATCCTAGCGGAACTAGCACAGATACGCAGTATTTT
>NA|TRBV28|TRBJ2-7|NA|15
CASSPTGDGIYEQYF
TGTGCCAGCAGTCCGACAGGTGACGGAATTTACGAGCAGTACTTC
>TRBD2|TRBV7-6|TRBJ2-2|NA|15
CASSYSGVNTGELFF
TGTGCCAGCAGTTATAGCGGGGTAAACACCGGGGAGCTGTTTTTT
>NA|TRBV27|TRBJ1-4|NA|12
CASSSGVEKLFF
TGTGCCAGCAGTTCGGGTGTTGAAAAACTGTTTTTT
>TRBD2|TRBV7-8|TRBJ2-1|NA|15
CASSSRLAGGHEQFF
TGTGCCAGCAGCTCGAGACTAGCGGGGGGCCATGAGCAGTTCTTC
>NA|TRBV2|TRBJ1-2|NA|14
CASSEYAAEYGYTF
TGTGCCAGCAGTGAATATGCGGCGGAATATGGCTACACCTTC
>NA|TRBV7-9|TRBJ2-4|NA|16
CASSIPGAQGKNIQYF
TGTGCCAGCAGTATACCTGGGGCCCAAGGCAAAAACATTCAGTACTTC
>TRBD2|TRBV6-5|TRBJ2-7|once|13
CASMTSGNYEQYF
TGTGCCAGCATGACTAGCGGGAACTACGAGCAGTACTTC
>NA|TRBV7-9|TRBJ2-6|NA|19
CASSLSIMRQASGANVLTF
TGTGCCAGCAGCTTATCCATTATGAGACAGGCCTCTGGGGCCAACGTCCTGACTTTC
>NA|TRBV7-9|TRBJ2-5|NA|12
CASSRGGETQYF
TGTGCCAGCAGCCGAGGGGGAGAGACCCAGTACTTC
>TRBD2|TRBV7-9|TRBJ2-1|NA|14
CASSWGLGSYEQFF
TGTGCCAGCAGCTGGGGACTAGGATCCTATGAGCAGTTCTTC
>NA|TRBV10-3|TRBJ1-1|NA|17
CAISETDVLGGNTEAFF
TGTGCCATCAGTGAGACGGACGTTCTGGGGGGGAACACTGAAGCTTTCTTT
>TRBD1|TRBV27|TRBJ1-2|NA|17
CASSLIGQGPQNYGYTF
TGTGCCAGCAGTTTAATTGGACAGGGGCCTCAGAACTATGGCTACACCTTC
>NA|TRBV6-5|TRBJ2-1|NA|16
CASSFDWGVLDDEQFF
TGTGCCAGCAGTTTCGATTGGGGGGTACTAGACGATGAGCAGTTCTTC
>NA|TRBV18|TRBJ2-7|NA|15
CASSPPGKGMDEQYF
TGTGCCAGCTCACCACCGGGAAAGGGTATGGACGAGCAGTACTTC
>TRBD1|TRBV10-3|TRBJ2-7|NA|14
CAMSPTGDSYEQYF
TGTGCCATGAGTCCTACAGGGGACTCCTACGAGCAGTACTTC
>NA|TRBV27|TRBJ2-7|once|13
CASGRGLSYEQYF
TGTGCCAGCGGTCGGGGGCTTTCCTACGAGCAGTACTTC
>NA|TRBV7-9|TRBJ2-5|NA|13
CASSSKGPETQYF
TGTGCCAGCAGCTCCAAAGGCCCAGAGACCCAGTACTTC
>NA|TRBV4-1|TRBJ2-1|NA|15
CASSHHAEGSGGRVF
TGCGCCAGCAGCCACCATGCGGAGGGGTCCGGGGGTCGGGTCTTC